This T cell receptor (beta chain) comes out of a study of blood T cell repertoires in COVID-19 (TCRdb year 2020). Some background on the complete study: The collaborator samples originated in the United States, Italy and Spain and spanned the acute and convalescent phases of COVID-19. Deeply sampled blood TCRbeta repertoires from subjects exposed to, actively infected with, or recovered from COVID-19 were included in the dataset. Where available, HLA class I and class II types were obtained from metadata supplied by the sample provider rather than from assay-based typing. The repertoires were released in a freely available public database meant as a resource for research on the immune response to SARS-CoV-2. The prospective study material was composed of cDNA or gDNA derived from T cells, B-cell-depleted T cells, or PBMCs. Samples came from the ongoing ImmuneRACE study (first 160 participants) plus 1,254 subjects from 6 global collaborators. Sample metadata almost always included a de-identified subject ID, COVID-19 status, age in years and sex. Broader findings and caveats from the paper: The amount of clinical and demographic metadata varied by source and participant and was provided uncurated.

Participants in the prospective study were enrolled through a virtual design, were aged roughly 18 to 90 years, and lived in 24 United States geographic areas. Cohort assignment in the prospective study relied on participant-reported clinical history from a screening survey and a study questionnaire. In the prospective study, whole blood, serum and a nasopharyngeal or oropharyngeal swab were collected from each participant by mobile phlebotomists. Participants in the prospective study had the option to provide additional blood draws and questionnaires over a roughly 2-month period. Prospective study blood samples were shipped either frozen or at room temperature before DNA extraction. The CDR3 contains 16 residues, cysteine and phenylalanine counted. Only the CDR3 DNA is retained, 48 bases long and in frame from the first base. V loses 0 bases, J loses 1 base, and the germline ends lie 11 bases apart. Based on the germline V gene, the CDR1 and CDR2 sequences are SGHRS and YFSETQ.

TCRbeta CDR3 regions were amplified from genomic DNA using the immunoSEQ Assay, a bias-controlled multiplex PCR. As for the authors' bioinformatics: The number of nucleated cells in each sample was estimated by amplification of reference gene primers within the assay. To quantify the absolute abundance of each unique TCRbeta CDR3 rearrangement, sequence reads were collapsed and filtered. For each sample, productive Simpson clonality was calculated by taking the square root of Simpson's diversity index across productive rearrangements. TCRdb stores this immuneACCESS table with in-frame sequences only. Part of the clones is absent; in the studies checked, under half of the shortfall reflects unresolved V genes, and no reason is known for the rest. Clonal size and the V and J genes are those of that table, whereas D and trimming came from the DNA. The sample data list almost 250,000 clones, and almost 85% of these were observed just once. In total, the top ten clones hold about 9.1% of the sample.

Comment on this clone: Its antigen has not been determined. Base-call qualities are not available, and no considerably larger clone is one nucleotide away.

The sequence was collected from a woman between 50 and 59 years old with acute COVID-19. Sequencing was carried out using PBMCs or T cells enriched from blood (not recorded which). The rearranged chain carries TRBV5-1 and TRBJ2-1, and the D gene may be TRBD1, 6 bases matching. The sequenced DNA: TGCGCCAGCAGCTTGGACAGGGTCGGGTCCTACAATGAGCAGTTCTTC. This encodes CASSLDRVGSYNEQFF.